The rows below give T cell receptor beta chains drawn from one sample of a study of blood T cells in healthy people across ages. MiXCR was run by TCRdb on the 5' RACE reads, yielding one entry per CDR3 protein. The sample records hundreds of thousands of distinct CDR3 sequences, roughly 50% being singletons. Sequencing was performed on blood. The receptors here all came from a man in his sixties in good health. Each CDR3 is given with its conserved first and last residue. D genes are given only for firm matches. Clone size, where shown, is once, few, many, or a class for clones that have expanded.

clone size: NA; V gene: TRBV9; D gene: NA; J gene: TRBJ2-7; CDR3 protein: CASSAAGSSYEQYF; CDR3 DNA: TGTGCCAGCAGCGCCGCCGGGAGCTCCTACGAGCAGTACTTC
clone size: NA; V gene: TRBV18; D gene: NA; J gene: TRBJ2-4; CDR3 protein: CASSPISGNIQYF; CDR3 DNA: TGTGCCAGCTCACCAATCTCAGGAAACATTCAGTACTTC
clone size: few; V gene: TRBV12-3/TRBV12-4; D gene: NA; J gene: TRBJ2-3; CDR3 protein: CASSWQGFTDTQYF; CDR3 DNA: TGTGCCAGCAGCTGGCAGGGGTTCACAGATACGCAGTATTTT
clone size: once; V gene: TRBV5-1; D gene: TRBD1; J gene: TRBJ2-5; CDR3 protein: CASSLGTGGLSQYF; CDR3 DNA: TGCGCCAGCAGCCTAGGGACAGGGGGCTTGTCGCAGTACTTC
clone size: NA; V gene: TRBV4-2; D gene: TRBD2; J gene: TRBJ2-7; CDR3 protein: CASSQLAGGPHEQYF; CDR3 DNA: TGTGCCAGCAGCCAACTAGCGGGGGGGCCCCACGAGCAGTACTTC
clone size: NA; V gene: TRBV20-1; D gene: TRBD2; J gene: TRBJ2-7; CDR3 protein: CSAYSSGTYGQYF; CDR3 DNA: TGCAGTGCTTATTCTAGCGGTACCTACGGGCAGTACTTC
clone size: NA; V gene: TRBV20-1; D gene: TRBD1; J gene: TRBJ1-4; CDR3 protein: CSATRQGHEKLFF; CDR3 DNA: TGCAGTGCTACCCGACAGGGGCATGAAAAACTGTTTTTT
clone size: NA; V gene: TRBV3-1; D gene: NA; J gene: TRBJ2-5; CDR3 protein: CASSPTLPGTQYF; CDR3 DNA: TGTGCCAGCAGCCCGACTCTCCCTGGGACCCAGTACTTC
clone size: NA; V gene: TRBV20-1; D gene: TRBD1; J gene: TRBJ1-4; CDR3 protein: CSARENRGLEKLFF; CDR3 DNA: TGCAGTGCTAGAGAGAACAGGGGGCTTGAAAAACTGTTTTTT
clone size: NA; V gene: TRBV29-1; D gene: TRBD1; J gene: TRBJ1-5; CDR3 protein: CSVCDRVNQPQHF; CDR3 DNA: TGCAGCGTTTGCGACAGGGTCAATCAGCCCCAGCATTTT
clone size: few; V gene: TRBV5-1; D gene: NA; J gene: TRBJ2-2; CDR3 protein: CASMGADVDTGELFF; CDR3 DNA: TGCGCCAGCATGGGGGCCGATGTGGACACCGGGGAGCTGTTTTTT
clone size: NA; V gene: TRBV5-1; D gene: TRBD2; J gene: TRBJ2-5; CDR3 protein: CASSLVPAGQETQYF; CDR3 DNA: TGCGCCAGCAGCTTGGTTCCAGCGGGGCAAGAGACCCAGTACTTC
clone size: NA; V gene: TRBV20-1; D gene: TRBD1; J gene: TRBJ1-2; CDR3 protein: CSAGQPGYTF; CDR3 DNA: TGCAGTGCGGGACAGCCTGGCTACACCTTC
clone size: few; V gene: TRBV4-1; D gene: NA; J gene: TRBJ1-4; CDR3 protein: CASSQAWGSEFEKLFF; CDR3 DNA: TGCGCCAGCAGCCAAGCTTGGGGGAGCGAGTTCGAAAAACTGTTTTTT
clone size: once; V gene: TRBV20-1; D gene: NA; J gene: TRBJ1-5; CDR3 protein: CSATSGDSGQPQHF; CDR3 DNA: TGCAGTGCTACCTCAGGGGACTCCGGTCAGCCCCAGCATTTT
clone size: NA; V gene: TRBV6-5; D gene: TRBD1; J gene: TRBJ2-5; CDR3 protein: CASSFTGARGETQYF; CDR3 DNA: TGTGCCAGCAGTTTCACAGGGGCCCGAGGGGAGACCCAGTACTTC
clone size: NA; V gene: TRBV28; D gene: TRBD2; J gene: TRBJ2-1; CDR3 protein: CATGQAGRYNEQFF; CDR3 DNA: TGTGCCACCGGCCAAGCGGGGCGCTACAATGAGCAGTTCTTC
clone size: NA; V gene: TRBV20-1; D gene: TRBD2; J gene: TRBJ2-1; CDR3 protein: CSARAVSGGAPYNEQFF; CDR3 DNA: TGCAGTGCTAGAGCGGTTAGCGGGGGGGCCCCCTACAATGAGCAGTTCTTC
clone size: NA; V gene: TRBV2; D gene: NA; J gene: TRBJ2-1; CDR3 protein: CASSEDPRGSNEQFF; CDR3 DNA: TGTGCCAGCAGTGAAGATCCTAGAGGCTCCAATGAGCAGTTCTTC
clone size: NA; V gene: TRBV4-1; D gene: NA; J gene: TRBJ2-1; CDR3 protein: CAGSQEGGRGAYNEQFF; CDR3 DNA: TGCGCCGGCAGCCAAGAAGGCGGCAGGGGAGCCTACAATGAGCAGTTCTTC
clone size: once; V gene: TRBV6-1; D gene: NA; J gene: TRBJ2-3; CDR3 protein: CASQEGHGTDTQYF; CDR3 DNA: TGTGCCAGCCAGGAGGGGCACGGCACAGATACGCAGTATTTT
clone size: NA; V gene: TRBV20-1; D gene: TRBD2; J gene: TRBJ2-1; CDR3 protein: CSAWTSGDNEQFF; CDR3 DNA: TGCAGTGCCTGGACTAGCGGGGACAATGAGCAGTTCTTC
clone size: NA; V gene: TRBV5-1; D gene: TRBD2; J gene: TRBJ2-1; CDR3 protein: CASSLGLAGHNEQFF; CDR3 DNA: TGCGCCAGCAGCTTGGGGCTAGCGGGGCACAATGAGCAGTTCTTC